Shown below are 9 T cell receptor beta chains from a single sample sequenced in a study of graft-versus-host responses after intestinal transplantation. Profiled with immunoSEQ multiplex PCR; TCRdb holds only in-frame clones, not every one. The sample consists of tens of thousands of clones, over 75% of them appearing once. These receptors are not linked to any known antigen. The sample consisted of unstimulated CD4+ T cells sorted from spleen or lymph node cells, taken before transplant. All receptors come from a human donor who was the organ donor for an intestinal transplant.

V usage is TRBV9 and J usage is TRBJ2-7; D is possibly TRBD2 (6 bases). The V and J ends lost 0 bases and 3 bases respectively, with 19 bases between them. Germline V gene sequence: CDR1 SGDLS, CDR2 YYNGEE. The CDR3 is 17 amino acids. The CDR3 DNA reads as TGTGCCAGCAGCGTAGGACCGGAAAGGAGGGCGAACTACGAGCAGTACGTC. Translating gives CASSVGPERRANYEQYV.

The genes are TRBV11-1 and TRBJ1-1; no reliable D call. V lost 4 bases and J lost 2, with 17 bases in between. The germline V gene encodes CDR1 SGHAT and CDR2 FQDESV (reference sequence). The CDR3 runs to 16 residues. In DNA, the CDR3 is TGTGCCAGCAGCTCCCCACTCGGCGGGAGTAACACTGAAGCTTTCTTT. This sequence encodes CASSSPLGGSNTEAFF.

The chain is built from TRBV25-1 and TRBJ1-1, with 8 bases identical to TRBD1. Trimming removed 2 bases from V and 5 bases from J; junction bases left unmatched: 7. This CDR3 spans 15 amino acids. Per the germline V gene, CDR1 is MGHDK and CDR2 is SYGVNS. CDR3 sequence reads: CASSESWTGLTEAFF. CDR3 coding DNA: TGTGCCAGCAGTGAAAGTTGGACAGGGCTGACTGAAGCTTTCTTT.

The CDR3 region is CASSESSGVRGTQYF. As DNA, the CDR3 is TGTGCCAGCAGTGAATCTTCAGGGGTTCGGGGGACCCAGTACTTC. This rearrangement joins TRBV25-1 to TRBJ2-5; possible D gene TRBD1, 6 bases. The CDR3 has 15 residues. Germline-derived CDR1 and CDR2 are MGHDK and SYGVNS. Trimming pared 1 base from V and 7 bases from J, leaving 16 bases between.

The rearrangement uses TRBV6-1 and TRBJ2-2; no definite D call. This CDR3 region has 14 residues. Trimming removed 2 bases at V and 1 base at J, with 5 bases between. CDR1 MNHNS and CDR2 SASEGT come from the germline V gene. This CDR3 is CASSESWNTGELFF. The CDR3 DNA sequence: TGTGCCAGCAGTGAATCATGGAACACCGGGGAGCTGTTTTTT.

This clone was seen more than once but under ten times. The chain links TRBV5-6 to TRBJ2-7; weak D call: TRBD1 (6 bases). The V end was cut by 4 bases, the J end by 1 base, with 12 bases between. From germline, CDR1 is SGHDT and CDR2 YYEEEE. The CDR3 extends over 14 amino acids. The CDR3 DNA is TGTGCCAGCAGCACAGGACAGTTTTCCTACGAGCAGTACGTC. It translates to CASSTGQFSYEQYV.

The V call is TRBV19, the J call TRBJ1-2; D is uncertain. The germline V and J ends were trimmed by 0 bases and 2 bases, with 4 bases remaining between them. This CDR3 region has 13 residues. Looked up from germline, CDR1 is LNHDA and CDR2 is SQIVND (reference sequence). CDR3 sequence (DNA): TGTGCCAGTAGTATAGATCGGAACTATGGCTACACCTTC. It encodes CASSIDRNYGYTF.

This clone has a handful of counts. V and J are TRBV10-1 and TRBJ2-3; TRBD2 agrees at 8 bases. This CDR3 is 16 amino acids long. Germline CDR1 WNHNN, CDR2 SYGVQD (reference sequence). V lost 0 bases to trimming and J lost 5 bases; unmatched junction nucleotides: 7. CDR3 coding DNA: TGCGCCAGCAGTGAGTCTGGCGGGGGGCCTCAAGATACGCAGTATTTT. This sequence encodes CASSESGGGPQDTQYF.

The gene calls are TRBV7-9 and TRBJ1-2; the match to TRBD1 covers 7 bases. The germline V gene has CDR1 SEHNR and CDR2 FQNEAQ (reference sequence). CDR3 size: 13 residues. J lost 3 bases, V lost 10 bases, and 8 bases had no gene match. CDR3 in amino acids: CATRQGLDYGYTF. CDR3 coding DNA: TGTGCCACCAGACAGGGCCTCGACTATGGCTACACCTTC.